The rows below give T cell receptor beta chains drawn from one sample of a study of a mutant IDH1 vaccine in newly diagnosed glioma. Data came from immunoSEQ multiplex PCR; TCRdb stores just in-frame clones and leaves some out. This sample yields under 40,000 clones, of which over 85% are seen a single time; around 2.4% belongs to the top ten. No antigens are known for them. The sequenced sample was PBMCs, obtained from a glioma patient whose treatment included an IDH1 peptide vaccine. The receptors come from a man aged 35 to 55 with glioma. Both conserved end residues are part of each CDR3. A D gene is named only where the DNA matches it firmly. Clone sizes are given selectively: once, few, many, or a class where the clone is expanded.

v_call: TRBV10-1; j_call: TRBJ2-5; clone_size: .; d_call: .; cdr3_aa: CASSGGGTSWGETQYF; cdr3_nt: TGCGCCAGCAGTGGGGGTGGGACCTCGTGGGGGGAGACCCAGTACTTC
v_call: TRBV4-1; j_call: TRBJ1-4; clone_size: .; d_call: .; cdr3_aa: CASSQGRARQLATNEKLFF; cdr3_nt: TGCGCCAGCAGCCAAGGACGGGCTCGACAGCTCGCTACTAATGAAAAACTGTTTTTT
v_call: TRBV28; j_call: TRBJ2-2; clone_size: few; d_call: .; cdr3_aa: CASSLTGELFF; cdr3_nt: TGTGCCAGCAGCCTCACCGGGGAGCTGTTTTTT
v_call: TRBV27; j_call: TRBJ2-2; clone_size: .; d_call: .; cdr3_aa: CASSRMRPGAGELFF; cdr3_nt: TGTGCCAGCAGTCGAATGCGCCCCGGGGCCGGGGAGCTGTTTTTT
v_call: TRBV7-8; j_call: TRBJ2-1; clone_size: .; d_call: TRBD2; cdr3_aa: CASSFEREVGNEQFF; cdr3_nt: TGTGCCAGCAGCTTCGAGCGGGAAGTGGGCAATGAGCAGTTCTTC
v_call: TRBV5-8; j_call: TRBJ1-4; clone_size: .; d_call: .; cdr3_aa: CASSLEGTVRSKLFF; cdr3_nt: TGTGCCAGCAGCTTGGAAGGAACCGTTCGGTCAAAACTGTTTTTT
v_call: TRBV6-5; j_call: TRBJ2-1; clone_size: few; d_call: .; cdr3_aa: CASSLFGEDYNEQFF; cdr3_nt: TGTGCCAGCAGTCTGTTCGGGGAGGACTACAATGAGCAGTTCTTC
v_call: TRBV5-1; j_call: TRBJ1-6; clone_size: .; d_call: .; cdr3_aa: CASSLDPISTPLHF; cdr3_nt: TGCGCCAGCAGCTTGGACCCCATCTCTACGCCCCTCCACTTT
v_call: TRBV7-9; j_call: TRBJ2-2; clone_size: .; d_call: .; cdr3_aa: CASSSLWGGTGELFF; cdr3_nt: TGTGCCAGCAGCTCCCTCTGGGGAGGAACCGGGGAGCTGTTTTTT
v_call: TRBV6-5; j_call: TRBJ2-1; clone_size: .; d_call: TRBD1; cdr3_aa: CASSFDRDSYNEQFF; cdr3_nt: TGTGCCAGCAGTTTTGACAGGGACTCCTACAATGAGCAGTTCTTC
v_call: TRBV30; j_call: TRBJ1-5; clone_size: .; d_call: .; cdr3_aa: CAWAVTHNQPQHF; cdr3_nt: TGTGCCTGGGCCGTCACCCACAATCAGCCCCAGCATTTT
v_call: TRBV11-1; j_call: TRBJ2-4; clone_size: .; d_call: TRBD1; cdr3_aa: CASSLGQGLAKNIQYF; cdr3_nt: TGTGCCAGCAGCCTAGGACAGGGCCTAGCCAAAAACATTCAGTACTTC
v_call: TRBV6-1; j_call: TRBJ1-6; clone_size: once; d_call: .; cdr3_aa: CASSEARNHNSPLHF; cdr3_nt: TGTGCCAGCAGTGAAGCGCGCAACCATAATTCACCCCTCCACTTT
v_call: TRBV10-3; j_call: TRBJ1-2; clone_size: .; d_call: TRBD1; cdr3_aa: CAINRQGGDYGYTF; cdr3_nt: TGTGCCATCAATAGACAGGGAGGGGACTATGGCTACACCTTC
v_call: TRBV19; j_call: TRBJ1-5; clone_size: .; d_call: .; cdr3_aa: CASTPAGNQPQHF; cdr3_nt: TGTGCCAGTACCCCCGCTGGCAATCAGCCCCAGCATTTT
v_call: TRBV25-1; j_call: TRBJ1-1; clone_size: .; d_call: TRBD1; cdr3_aa: CASSKQGRGTEAFF; cdr3_nt: TGTGCCAGCAGTAAACAGGGGAGAGGTACTGAAGCTTTCTTT
v_call: TRBV4-3; j_call: TRBJ2-5; clone_size: .; d_call: TRBD2; cdr3_aa: CASSQVTPAGAVETQYF; cdr3_nt: TGCGCCAGCAGCCAAGTTACCCCAGCGGGAGCGGTAGAGACCCAGTACTTC
v_call: TRBV4-2; j_call: TRBJ2-1; clone_size: once; d_call: .; cdr3_aa: CASSAAPGPRGEQFF; cdr3_nt: TGTGCCAGCAGCGCTGCCCCGGGACCACGCGGGGAGCAGTTCTTC
v_call: TRBV29-1; j_call: TRBJ1-1; clone_size: .; d_call: TRBD1; cdr3_aa: CSVRKGANTEAFF; cdr3_nt: TGCAGCGTGCGGAAGGGGGCAAACACTGAAGCTTTCTTT
v_call: TRBV7-8; j_call: TRBJ2-3; clone_size: .; d_call: .; cdr3_aa: CASGPRVQSTDTQYF; cdr3_nt: TGTGCCAGCGGACCTAGGGTACAGAGCACAGATACGCAGTATTTT
v_call: TRBV7-2; j_call: TRBJ2-7; clone_size: .; d_call: .; cdr3_aa: CASSTAGASYEQYF; cdr3_nt: TGTGCCAGCAGCACAGCAGGGGCCTCCTACGAGCAGTACTTC
v_call: TRBV7-9; j_call: TRBJ2-7; clone_size: .; d_call: .; cdr3_aa: CASSFGGASEQYF; cdr3_nt: TGTGCCAGCAGCTTCGGGGGCGCCTCCGAGCAGTACTTC